Presented here are 17 T cell receptor beta chains from one specimen sequenced in a study of blood T cells in healthy people across ages. A J-beta primer mix and a sample-barcoded 5' primer were used in a second PCR of about 6 to 12 cycles. TCRdb redid the calling of the 5' RACE reads with MiXCR, one entry per CDR3 protein. This table has about 940,000 distinct CDR3 sequences, under 50% appearing once. The sample comprised blood. The source of these receptors is a man aged 25 to 40 in good health.

CDR3 region: CASSHQTGSPFEQYF. As DNA, the CDR3 is TGTGCCAGCAGCCACCAGACAGGGAGCCCTTTCGAGCAGTACTTC. This chain links TRBV3-1 with TRBJ2-5; 7 bases are shared with TRBD1. With the DNA end fitting TRBJ2-7 better, the J assignment may be wrong. This CDR3 comprises 15 residues. Germline assignment: CDR1 LGHDT and CDR2 YNNKEL (reference sequence).

The chain carries TRBV21-1 and TRBJ2-4; the table's D call, TRBD1, has no DNA check behind it. The DNA end favors TRBJ2-7, so the J call may be wrong. TRBV21-1 is shown as a pseudogene. CDR3 length equals 15 residues. In nucleotides, the CDR3 is TGTGCCAGCAGCAGTGTGGAGGACAGGCGCTACGAGCAGTACTTC. Residues: CASSSVEDRRYEQYF.

This clonotype was detected ten times or more. CDR3 residues: CASSQNALRLASQFF. In DNA form, the CDR3 reads TGCGCCAGCAGCCAAAATGCCCTTCGGTTGGCGTCCCAGTTCTTC. The chain combines TRBV4-1 with TRBJ2-1, with D hard to call. The ends were cut back, 2 bases at V and 13 bases at J, with 21 bases in the middle. CDR1 is MGHRA, CDR2 YSYEKL, per germline. The CDR3 loop spans 15 amino acids.

The chain is built from TRBV4-1 and TRBJ2-7, with 9 positions matching TRBD1. CDR3 size: 15 residues. CDR1 and CDR2 (germline): MGHRA, YSYEKL. Losses at the gene ends were 4 bases for V and 0 bases for J; bases not matched to a gene: 4. The CDR3 spells CASSLGDRDSYEQYF. The DNA of the CDR3 is TGCGCCAGCAGCCTAGGGGACAGGGACTCCTACGAGCAGTACTTC.

The table lists this clonotype with a few counts. The chain recombines TRBV27 with TRBJ1-4, with D perhaps matching TRBD1 (6 bases). Trimming shortened V by 3 bases and J by 8 bases, and 13 bases separated the two germline ends. The germline V gene encodes CDR1 MNHEY and CDR2 SMNVEV (reference sequence). This CDR3 has 14 amino acids. The CDR3 sequence: CASSFAGVREKLFF. The CDR3 DNA follows: TGTGCCAGCAGTTTCGCAGGGGTTCGGGAAAAACTGTTTTTT.

This clonotype was found a few times. The chain uses TRBV4-2 and TRBJ2-1; D is undetermined. Germline V gene sequence: CDR1 LGHNA, CDR2 YNFKEQ. This CDR3 is built from 14 residues. The V end lost 0 bases, the J end lost 10 bases, and 13 bases lay between the germline ends. Written as DNA, the CDR3 is TGTGCCAGCAGCCAAGATCTGGGGATGAGGGAGCAGTTCTTC. Its protein is CASSQDLGMREQFF.

This clonotype appeared a single time. This rearrangement joins TRBV20-1 to TRBJ1-4; D not resolved. This CDR3 spans 15 amino acids. The germline V gene has CDR1 DFQATT and CDR2 SNEGSKA (reference sequence). V was clipped by 6 bases and J by 1 base, with 15 bases between them. The CDR3: CSASDGGVTNEKLFF. CDR3 DNA: TGCAGTGCGTCGGACGGTGGGGTAACTAATGAAAAACTGTTTTTT.

The V gene is TRBV6-5, the J gene TRBJ2-4; 9 bases are shared with TRBD1. The DNA end favors TRBJ2-7, so the J call may be wrong. Germline CDR1 reads MNHEY; CDR2 reads SVGAGI. This CDR3 has 15 amino acids. The CDR3 DNA sequence: TGTGCCAGCAGTTCGCGGGACAGGGCCCTCGGCGAGCAGTACTTC. This sequence encodes CASSSRDRALGEQYF.

The rearrangement joins TRBV5-1 to TRBJ2-1; D not certain. The CDR3 has 16 residues. Germline CDR1 is SGHRS and CDR2 is YFSETQ. V was cut by 0 bases and J by 6 bases, with 16 bases left in between. The DNA for the CDR3 is TGCGCCAGCAGCTTGGTTGCCGGGTCTGATTTCAATGAGCAGTTCTTC. Amino acid sequence: CASSLVAGSDFNEQFF. The whole variable domain, remainder taken from reference TRBV5-1 and TRBJ2-1, is KAGVTQTPRYLIKTRGQQVTLSCSPISGHRSVSWYQQTPGQGLQFLFEYFSETQRNKGNFPGRFSGRQFSNSRSEMNVSTLELGDSALYLCASSLVAGSDFNEQFFGPGTRLTVL.

DNA for the CDR3: TGTGCCAGCAGCTTAGTCTCTACAGGCGCCTCCTACAATGAGCAGTACTTC. Amino acids: CASSLVSTGASYNEQYF. J is TRBJ2-1 and V is TRBV11-3; D may be TRBD1 (5 bases). The J call may be mistaken, given a closer DNA end match to TRBJ2-7. The CDR3 has 17 residues. Germline V lookup: CDR1 SGHNT, CDR2 YENEEA.

This clonotype was detected a few times. CDR3 coding DNA: TGTGCCAGCAGCTTAAAGGACAGGGTCGATGAGCAGTTCTTC. Translated: CASSLKDRVDEQFF. The chain joins TRBV7-9 to TRBJ2-1; 8 bases line up with TRBD1. Germline V gene data show CDR1 as SEHNR and CDR2 as FQNEAQ (reference sequence). The CDR3 is 14 residues long. Germline trimming cut 2 bases from V and 8 bases from J; bases unmatched to any gene: 5.

The chain couples TRBV6-2 or TRBV6-3 to TRBJ2-3, with 7 bases lining up with TRBD1. V shed 2 bases, J shed 3 bases, and the junction held 8 bases outside the gene matches. Germline loops: CDR1 MNHEY, CDR2 SVGEGT. The length of the CDR3 is 16 residues. In DNA, the CDR3 is TGTGCCAGCAGTTACAGGGGGCGAAGTGGGACAGATACGCAGTATTTT. Its protein product is CASSYRGRSGTDTQYF.

DNA for the CDR3: TGTGCCAGCAGCTTAGATCAGCCGCGGGGGTGGACTGAAGCTTTCTTT. This sequence encodes CASSLDQPRGWTEAFF. The rearrangement uses TRBV7-2 and TRBJ1-1, with a tentative D call TRBD1 (5 bases). The CDR3 is 16 residues long. The germline V and J ends were trimmed by 1 base and 5 bases, with 17 bases remaining between them. Germline-derived CDR1 and CDR2 are SGHTA and FQGNSA.

The rearrangement links TRBV2 to TRBJ2-5, with TRBD2 matching over 7 bases. TRBJ2-7 explains the end of the DNA better; the J call may be wrong. The CDR3 has 13 residues. The germline gives CDR1 SNHLY, CDR2 FYNNEI. The CDR3 DNA follows: TGTGCCAGCAGTAGCGGGGACTACTACGAGCAGTACTTC. This encodes CASSSGDYYEQYF.

This rearrangement joins TRBV9 to TRBJ1-2; D call uncertain. In germline, CDR1 is SGDLS, CDR2 YYNGEE. The CDR3 runs to 13 residues. Trimming stripped 4 bases from V and 0 bases from J, with 7 bases between. Here the CDR3 DNA reads TGTGCCAGCAGCATAGCCCCTAACTATGGCTACACCTTC. Amino acids: CASSIAPNYGYTF.

The V call is TRBV20-1, the J call TRBJ1-1, with 7 bases identical to TRBD1. J was trimmed by 0 bases and V by 0 bases; bases with no gene match: 13. In germline, CDR1 is DFQATT, CDR2 SNEGSKA (reference sequence). CDR3 length equals 18 residues. CDR3 sequence: CSARDPNRGALLNTEAFF. CDR3 in DNA: TGCAGTGCTAGAGATCCGAACAGGGGCGCTTTGTTGAACACTGAAGCTTTCTTT.

This sequence joins TRBV7-2 and TRBJ2-5; D may be TRBD1 (6 bases). Germline CDR1 reads SGHTA; CDR2 reads FQGNSA. Trimming removed 1 base at V and 4 bases at J, with 13 bases between. This CDR3 has 15 amino acids. In DNA, the CDR3 is TGTGCCAGCAGCTTAGATAGGGGGATCCGAGAGACCCAGTACTTC. It translates to CASSLDRGIRETQYF. The variable domain in full, completed from reference TRBV7-2 and TRBJ2-5, reads GAGVSQSPSNKVTEKGKDVELRCDPISGHTALYWYRQSLGQGLEFLIYFQGNSAPDKSGLPSDRFSAERTGGSVSTLTIQRTQQEDSAVYLCASSLDRGIRETQYFGPGTRLLVL.